Presented here are 14 T cell receptor beta chains from one specimen sequenced in a study of shared clonotypes between healthy human individuals. Only in-frame clones appear in the TCRdb table, and some are missing; sequencing was by immunoSEQ multiplex PCR. The sample comprises fewer than 3 million clones, 85% to 95% of which are singletons, and 0.37% rests with the top ten. Material for sequencing was naive CD4+ T cells from PBMCs. The subset: CD45RA+ positively selected. These TCRs come from a man between 18 and 35 years old in good health. Some clones in this sample may be carry-over from other donors' samples.

This chain uses TRBV28 with TRBJ1-2, with a possible D match to TRBD1 (5 bases). The CDR3 loop spans 13 amino acids. Germline CDR1 reads MDHEN; CDR2 reads SYDVKM. The V and J ends lost 2 bases and 3 bases respectively, with 7 bases between them. CDR3: CASSLQQDYGYTF. CDR3 coding DNA: TGTGCCAGCAGTTTACAACAGGACTATGGCTACACCTTC.

The chain has TRBV28 and TRBJ1-2; D unclear. Germline V gene lookup returns CDR1 MDHEN and CDR2 SYDVKM. Trimming stripped 5 bases from V and 6 bases from J, with 16 bases between. The CDR3 covers 14 residues. CDR3 bases: TGTGCCAGCAGTCCCTTAAACAAGGGAGATGGCTACACCTTC. This sequence encodes CASSPLNKGDGYTF.

The V and J genes are TRBV5-1 and TRBJ2-4; possible D gene TRBD1, 5 bases. CDR1 and CDR2 from the germline V gene are SGHRS and YFSETQ. This CDR3 spans 14 amino acids. Trimming removed 2 bases from V and 7 bases from J, with 13 bases in between. CDR3 region: CASSFDGQGNIQYF. CDR3 bases: TGCGCCAGCAGCTTTGATGGCCAGGGCAACATTCAGTACTTC.

The chain has TRBV9 and TRBJ2-1; the D gene is possibly TRBD1 (6 bases). V was pared by 1 base and J by 8 bases, with 13 bases between. Per germline, CDR1 SGDLS and CDR2 YYNGEE. The CDR3 is 14 residues long. CDR3 DNA sequence: TGTGCCAGCAGCGTATTCACAGGGTTCGATGAGCAGTTCTTC. Protein: CASSVFTGFDEQFF.

Regarding this clone: Other DNA sequences in the sample encode the same CDR3. The chain carries TRBV20-1 and TRBJ1-1; D uncertain. The CDR3 is 10 residues long. V was cut by 6 bases and J by 5 bases, with 7 bases left in between. The germline V gene encodes CDR1 DFQATT and CDR2 SNEGSKA (reference sequence). The CDR3 DNA is TGCAGTGCCAGTGGGACTGAAGCTTTCTTT. As protein: CSASGTEAFF.

The chain uses TRBV19 and TRBJ2-7, with TRBD2 matching 8 bases. The CDR3 runs 15 residues. Trimming cost V 3 bases and J 3 bases; bases outside gene matches: 7. CDR1 is LNHDA and CDR2 is SQIVND in the germline V gene (reference sequence). The CDR3 DNA follows: TGTGCCAGTAGTATGGCCAGCGGGAGTTTCTACGAGCAGTACTTC. Amino acid sequence: CASSMASGSFYEQYF.

V gene TRBV6-5 combines with J gene TRBJ1-5; TRBD1 agrees at 8 bases. The CDR3 spans 16 residues. The germline V gene has CDR1 MNHEY and CDR2 SVGAGI. V trimming: 4 bases; J trimming: 7 bases; junction bases outside the gene matches: 12. Here the CDR3 DNA reads TGTGCCAGCAGTTCCCGGGGGCAGGGGGCAGGACAGCCCCAGCATTTT. As protein: CASSSRGQGAGQPQHF.

The chain has TRBV13 and TRBJ2-7; 12 bases are shared with TRBD2. This CDR3 comprises 16 residues. CDR1 and CDR2 from the germline V gene are PRHDT and FYEKMQ (reference sequence). V trimming: 7 bases; J trimming: 7 bases; junction bases outside the gene matches: 14. The CDR3 nucleotides read TGTGCCAGCAACGAGGGACTAGCGGGCCCCCCGCGGGAGCAGTACTTC. Protein: CASNEGLAGPPREQYF.

The V and J genes are TRBV6-6 and TRBJ2-2; TRBD2 matches 8 bases. The V gene's germline CDR1 is MNHNY and CDR2 SVGAGI (reference sequence). V shed 7 bases and J 2 bases; nucleotides not matched to a gene: 6. CDR3 length equals 15 residues. For the CDR3, the DNA is TGTGCCAGCACGGGGGGGCCAGTAAACACCGGGGAGCTGTTTTTT. Translated, it gives CASTGGPVNTGELFF.

J is TRBJ1-4 and V is TRBV6-1; perhaps TRBD1 as D (6 bases). Deletions cut 6 bases from V and 8 bases from J, with 16 bases between. The CDR3 sequence is 14 residues long. Germline V gene sequence: CDR1 MNHNS, CDR2 SASEGT. The DNA of the CDR3 is TGTGCCAGCAGAGATACGGGGGCGGACGAAAAACTGTTTTTT. Its protein product is CASRDTGADEKLFF.

V gene TRBV9 combines with J gene TRBJ2-2; 9 bases align to TRBD2. The CDR3 has 14 amino acids. J gave up 6 bases and V 6 bases, and 6 bases lay outside the gene matches. CDR1 SGDLS and CDR2 YYNGEE come from the germline V gene. The CDR3 sequence: CASTSLAGAGELFF. The CDR3 DNA follows: TGTGCCAGCACCTCCTTAGCGGGAGCCGGGGAGCTGTTTTTT.

A remark on this clone: The sample contains more than one DNA sequence encoding this CDR3. This chain joins TRBV28 and TRBJ2-3; D uncertain. Trimming stripped 6 bases from V and 2 bases from J, with 6 bases between. The CDR3 consists of 12 residues. The germline V gene has CDR1 MDHEN and CDR2 SYDVKM. The CDR3 loop is CASRLSTDTQYF. CDR3 bases: TGTGCCAGCAGACTATCCACAGATACGCAGTATTTT.

The rearrangement joins TRBV6-5 to TRBJ2-2; D is unresolved. The CDR3 is 16 residues long. Trimming took off 0 bases at V and 4 bases at J, with 12 bases between the two ends. Per the germline V gene, CDR1 is MNHEY and CDR2 is SVGAGI. The CDR3: CASSYSAASGTGELFF. Here the CDR3 DNA reads TGTGCCAGCAGTTACTCGGCGGCCTCAGGCACCGGGGAGCTGTTTTTT.

This rearrangement joins TRBV6-5 to TRBJ1-5; D unclear. The V and J ends lost 2 bases and 6 bases respectively, with 8 bases between them. CDR3 length: 13 residues. The V gene's germline CDR1 is MNHEY and CDR2 SVGAGI. The CDR3 bases are TGTGCCAGCAGTTACGACCTTAGTCAGCCCCAGCATTTT. Translated, it gives CASSYDLSQPQHF.